A selection of T cell receptor beta chains follows, all from one sample in a study of cytotoxic CD8 clonotypes in ibrutinib-treated CLL. TCRdb's table, derived via immunoSEQ multiplex PCR, lists solely in-frame clones and lacks some. The table has about 330,000 clones, roughly 70% seen once. The specimen was PBMCs, collected after 36 months of ibrutinib treatment. These receptors came from a human donor with chronic lymphocytic leukemia. Both conserved end residues are part of each CDR3. D genes are given only for firm matches. Part of the rows lack a size; the others show once, few, many or a class for expanded clones.

cdr3_length: 13; d_call: TRBD2; j_call: TRBJ2-7; v_call: TRBV6-4; clone_size: -; cdr3_aa: CASSETSGGEQYF; cdr3_nt: TGTGCCAGCAGTGAGACTAGCGGGGGTGAGCAGTACTTC
cdr3_length: 15; d_call: -; j_call: TRBJ2-1; v_call: TRBV5-1; clone_size: -; cdr3_aa: CASSLRSLRGNEQFF; cdr3_nt: TGCGCCAGCAGCTTGAGGTCGCTGCGAGGGAATGAGCAGTTCTTC
cdr3_length: 15; d_call: -; j_call: TRBJ2-7; v_call: TRBV7-2; clone_size: -; cdr3_aa: CASSLSSSVGYEQYF; cdr3_nt: TGTGCCAGCAGCTTAAGTAGTTCTGTCGGGTACGAGCAGTACTTC
cdr3_length: 14; d_call: -; j_call: TRBJ2-7; v_call: TRBV15; clone_size: -; cdr3_aa: CATSRDGSRYEQYF; cdr3_nt: TGTGCCACCAGCAGAGATGGCTCTCGCTACGAGCAGTACTTC
cdr3_length: 12; d_call: -; j_call: TRBJ2-3; v_call: TRBV29-1; clone_size: few; cdr3_aa: CSVEMRPDTQYF; cdr3_nt: TGCAGCGTTGAAATGCGGCCAGATACGCAGTATTTT
cdr3_length: 12; d_call: -; j_call: TRBJ1-5; v_call: TRBV29-1; clone_size: -; cdr3_aa: CRGSGRNQPQHF; cdr3_nt: TGCAGGGGCTCAGGGAGAAATCAGCCCCAGCATTTT
cdr3_length: 12; d_call: TRBD1; j_call: TRBJ2-1; v_call: TRBV6-5; clone_size: -; cdr3_aa: CATQTGTHEQFF; cdr3_nt: TGTGCCACCCAGACAGGGACGCATGAGCAGTTCTTC
cdr3_length: 14; d_call: TRBD2; j_call: TRBJ2-5; v_call: TRBV10-2; clone_size: -; cdr3_aa: CASKTSGTQETQYF; cdr3_nt: TGCGCCAGCAAAACTAGCGGGACTCAAGAGACCCAGTACTTC
cdr3_length: 12; d_call: -; j_call: TRBJ1-2; v_call: TRBV7-9; clone_size: -; cdr3_aa: CASSSTILGYTF; cdr3_nt: TGTGCCAGCAGCTCCACCATCCTGGGCTACACCTTC
cdr3_length: 15; d_call: -; j_call: TRBJ2-7; v_call: TRBV7-8; clone_size: -; cdr3_aa: CASSLVVGSPYEQYF; cdr3_nt: TGTGCCAGCAGCTTAGTGGTCGGTAGCCCCTACGAGCAGTACTTC
cdr3_length: 15; d_call: TRBD1; j_call: TRBJ2-2; v_call: TRBV4-1; clone_size: -; cdr3_aa: CASSPGTGYTGELFF; cdr3_nt: TGCGCCAGCAGCCCTGGGACAGGTTACACCGGGGAGCTGTTTTTT
cdr3_length: 18; d_call: TRBD1; j_call: TRBJ2-7; v_call: TRBV7-8; clone_size: -; cdr3_aa: CASSLARGTGANPYEQYF; cdr3_nt: TGTGCCAGCAGCTTAGCAAGGGGGACAGGGGCTAACCCATACGAGCAGTACTTC
cdr3_length: 15; d_call: TRBD2; j_call: TRBJ2-5; v_call: TRBV4-1; clone_size: -; cdr3_aa: CASSQDRVAGETQYF; cdr3_nt: TGCGCCAGCAGCCAAGATCGGGTAGCGGGAGAGACCCAGTACTTC
cdr3_length: 14; d_call: TRBD1; j_call: TRBJ2-2; v_call: TRBV7-6; clone_size: -; cdr3_aa: CASSPGQGAGELFF; cdr3_nt: TGTGCCAGCAGCCCCGGACAGGGGGCCGGGGAGCTGTTTTTT
cdr3_length: 13; d_call: -; j_call: TRBJ2-5; v_call: TRBV29-1; clone_size: -; cdr3_aa: CSGWGAGRETQYF; cdr3_nt: TGCAGCGGTTGGGGGGCAGGTCGGGAGACCCAGTACTTC
cdr3_length: 16; d_call: TRBD1; j_call: TRBJ1-4; v_call: TRBV5-5; clone_size: -; cdr3_aa: CASSSDPQGAGEKLFF; cdr3_nt: TGTGCCAGCAGCAGTGATCCACAGGGGGCCGGTGAAAAACTGTTTTTT
cdr3_length: 13; d_call: -; j_call: TRBJ2-1; v_call: TRBV7-3; clone_size: few; cdr3_aa: CASSREPYNEQFF; cdr3_nt: TGTGCCAGCTCGAGGGAGCCCTACAATGAGCAGTTCTTC
cdr3_length: 13; d_call: -; j_call: TRBJ1-2; v_call: TRBV29-1; clone_size: -; cdr3_aa: CSAQTGTSDGYTF; cdr3_nt: TGCAGCGCACAAACCGGGACGTCCGATGGCTACACCTTC
cdr3_length: 16; d_call: TRBD1; j_call: TRBJ2-7; v_call: TRBV2; clone_size: -; cdr3_aa: CASSVGQGALGYEQYF; cdr3_nt: TGTGCCAGCAGTGTCGGGCAGGGGGCGCTGGGCTACGAGCAGTACTTC
cdr3_length: 17; d_call: -; j_call: TRBJ1-1; v_call: TRBV4-1; clone_size: -; cdr3_aa: CASSYSFLGDLGTEAFF; cdr3_nt: TGCGCCAGCAGCTACAGCTTCCTCGGGGATTTGGGCACTGAAGCTTTCTTT
cdr3_length: 11; d_call: -; j_call: TRBJ1-2; v_call: TRBV20-1; clone_size: -; cdr3_aa: CSAILHAGYTF; cdr3_nt: TGCAGTGCAATTTTACACGCTGGCTACACCTTC
cdr3_length: 11; d_call: -; j_call: TRBJ1-5; v_call: TRBV6-5; clone_size: once; cdr3_aa: CASSYPTPQHF; cdr3_nt: TGTGCCAGCAGTTACCCAACTCCCCAGCATTTT
cdr3_length: 16; d_call: TRBD1; j_call: TRBJ2-3; v_call: TRBV7-2; clone_size: -; cdr3_aa: CASSLTGQGGADTQYF; cdr3_nt: TGTGCCAGCAGCTTAACGGGACAGGGAGGCGCAGATACGCAGTATTTT
cdr3_length: 14; d_call: -; j_call: TRBJ1-1; v_call: TRBV28; clone_size: -; cdr3_aa: CASSPRALNTEAFF; cdr3_nt: TGTGCCAGCAGTCCCAGGGCCTTGAACACTGAAGCTTTCTTT
cdr3_length: 13; d_call: TRBD2; j_call: TRBJ2-7; v_call: TRBV7-8; clone_size: few; cdr3_aa: CASGEAGGPEQYF; cdr3_nt: TGTGCCAGCGGAGAAGCGGGAGGCCCCGAGCAGTACTTC
cdr3_length: 16; d_call: TRBD1; j_call: TRBJ2-7; v_call: TRBV29-1; clone_size: -; cdr3_aa: CSVEGADTGAYYEQYF; cdr3_nt: TGCAGCGTTGAAGGGGCAGACACAGGGGCCTACTACGAGCAGTACTTC
cdr3_length: 15; d_call: TRBD2; j_call: TRBJ2-1; v_call: TRBV5-1; clone_size: -; cdr3_aa: CASSTLAGFLDEQFF; cdr3_nt: TGCGCCAGCAGCACACTAGCGGGGTTCCTTGATGAGCAGTTCTTC
cdr3_length: 13; d_call: -; j_call: TRBJ2-1; v_call: TRBV15; clone_size: -; cdr3_aa: CATSLGLYNEQFF; cdr3_nt: TGTGCCACCAGCTTAGGACTCTACAATGAGCAGTTCTTC
cdr3_length: 14; d_call: -; j_call: TRBJ1-1; v_call: TRBV19; clone_size: -; cdr3_aa: CASTDQELNTEAFF; cdr3_nt: TGTGCCAGTACCGACCAGGAATTGAACACTGAAGCTTTCTTT
cdr3_length: 15; d_call: -; j_call: TRBJ2-7; v_call: TRBV6-1; clone_size: -; cdr3_aa: CASSEGVGQSTRQYF; cdr3_nt: TGTGCCAGCAGTGAAGGTGTAGGTCAATCTACGAGGCAGTACTTC
cdr3_length: 15; d_call: TRBD2; j_call: TRBJ2-1; v_call: TRBV7-3; clone_size: once; cdr3_aa: CASSRSGSSYNEQFF; cdr3_nt: TGTGCCAGCAGCCGTAGCGGGAGCTCCTACAATGAGCAGTTCTTC
cdr3_length: 15; d_call: TRBD2; j_call: TRBJ2-3; v_call: TRBV6-6; clone_size: -; cdr3_aa: CASSQLAGRTDTQYF; cdr3_nt: TGTGCCAGCAGCCAACTAGCGGGACGCACAGATACGCAGTATTTT
cdr3_length: 14; d_call: -; j_call: TRBJ1-1; v_call: TRBV6-6; clone_size: -; cdr3_aa: CASSYLAGNTEAFF; cdr3_nt: TGTGCCAGCAGTTACTTGGCAGGAAACACTGAAGCTTTCTTT
cdr3_length: 15; d_call: -; j_call: TRBJ2-7; v_call: TRBV5-6; clone_size: -; cdr3_aa: CASSLLERSGYEQYF; cdr3_nt: TGTGCCAGCAGCTTGCTCGAGCGGTCCGGGTACGAGCAGTACTTC
cdr3_length: 16; d_call: TRBD2; j_call: TRBJ2-1; v_call: TRBV19; clone_size: -; cdr3_aa: CASSMGRGGPYNEQFF; cdr3_nt: TGTGCCAGTAGTATGGGGCGGGGGGGCCCGTACAATGAGCAGTTCTTC
cdr3_length: 16; d_call: -; j_call: TRBJ2-7; v_call: TRBV4-1; clone_size: -; cdr3_aa: CASSPLPSRIPSEQYF; cdr3_nt: TGCGCCAGCAGCCCCCTGCCGAGTAGGATTCCGTCCGAGCAGTACTTC
cdr3_length: 16; d_call: -; j_call: TRBJ1-2; v_call: TRBV7-2; clone_size: -; cdr3_aa: CASSPYPGQIVYGYTF; cdr3_nt: TGTGCCAGCAGCCCCTACCCGGGACAAATTGTCTATGGCTACACCTTC
cdr3_length: 13; d_call: -; j_call: TRBJ2-5; v_call: TRBV19; clone_size: few; cdr3_aa: CASSIIVEETQYF; cdr3_nt: TGTGCCAGTAGTATCATAGTTGAAGAGACCCAGTACTTC
cdr3_length: 14; d_call: -; j_call: TRBJ2-7; v_call: TRBV14; clone_size: -; cdr3_aa: CASSQVYPTYEQYF; cdr3_nt: TGTGCCAGCAGCCAAGTTTACCCTACCTACGAGCAGTACTTC
cdr3_length: 12; d_call: -; j_call: TRBJ1-5; v_call: TRBV6-6; clone_size: -; cdr3_aa: CASSRGGQPQHF; cdr3_nt: TGTGCCAGCAGTCGCGGGGGACAGCCCCAGCATTTT
cdr3_length: 13; d_call: -; j_call: TRBJ1-1; v_call: TRBV27; clone_size: -; cdr3_aa: CASSPIGRLEAFF; cdr3_nt: TGTGCCAGCAGTCCCATCGGACGGCTCGAAGCTTTCTTT
cdr3_length: 15; d_call: -; j_call: TRBJ2-2; v_call: TRBV5-1; clone_size: -; cdr3_aa: CASSLWSGPTGELFF; cdr3_nt: TGCGCCAGCAGCTTGTGGTCAGGGCCCACCGGGGAGCTGTTTTTT
cdr3_length: 13; d_call: TRBD1; j_call: TRBJ2-1; v_call: TRBV10-3; clone_size: few; cdr3_aa: CAISGTGGTEQFF; cdr3_nt: TGTGCCATCAGTGGGACAGGGGGCACTGAGCAGTTCTTC
cdr3_length: 13; d_call: -; j_call: TRBJ1-5; v_call: TRBV13; clone_size: -; cdr3_aa: CASSRGGNQPQHF; cdr3_nt: TGTGCCAGCAGCAGGGGTGGCAATCAGCCCCAGCATTTT
cdr3_length: 16; d_call: -; j_call: TRBJ2-2; v_call: TRBV6-6; clone_size: -; cdr3_aa: CASSYRRTGGTGELFF; cdr3_nt: TGTGCCAGCAGTTACAGGCGGACCGGGGGCACCGGGGAGCTGTTTTTT
cdr3_length: 13; d_call: TRBD1; j_call: TRBJ1-1; v_call: TRBV5-4; clone_size: -; cdr3_aa: CASGQERNTEAFF; cdr3_nt: TGTGCCAGCGGACAGGAACGGAACACTGAAGCTTTCTTT
cdr3_length: 12; d_call: -; j_call: TRBJ2-2; v_call: TRBV11-3; clone_size: -; cdr3_aa: CASSSLERELFF; cdr3_nt: TGTGCCAGCAGCTCCTTAGAGAGGGAGCTGTTTTTT
cdr3_length: 15; d_call: -; j_call: TRBJ1-6; v_call: TRBV19; clone_size: -; cdr3_aa: CASTMRWGRNSPLHF; cdr3_nt: TGTGCCAGTACCATGAGGTGGGGAAGAAATTCACCCCTCCACTTT